This is a list of T cell receptor beta chains from one sample in a study of blood T cell repertoires in COVID-19. Sequenced by immunoSEQ multiplex PCR; TCRdb stores in-frame clones only, minus some. This table holds about 320,000 clones, around 88% found once. The source material was peripheral blood. The source of these receptors is a woman in her 30s with COVID-19, enrolled during active disease. The CDR3 runs from the conserved cysteine through the conserved F or W. Each record gives: D gene, V gene, J gene, clone size, CDR3 DNA, CDR3 protein. A D gene is named only where the DNA matches it firmly. Only some rows state a clone size, as once, few, many or a class for expanded clones.

>.|TRBV19|TRBJ1-2|.
TGTGCCAGTACATCAGGGAGGGGAGGCTACACCTTC
CASTSGRGGYTF
>.|TRBV3-1/TRBV3-2|TRBJ1-2|.
TGTGCCAGCAGCCTCGGGACTAACTATGGCTACACCTTC
CASSLGTNYGYTF
>TRBD1|TRBV6-1|TRBJ1-2|.
TGTGCCAGCAGTTCCCCCGACAGGGGCTTTGAGGGCTACACCTTC
CASSSPDRGFEGYTF
>.|TRBV5-1|TRBJ2-5|.
TGCGCCAGCAGCTCGACGCGGCCCGAGACCCAGTACTTC
CASSSTRPETQYF
>.|TRBV11-3|TRBJ1-1|.
TGTGCCAGCAGCTTAGACCAGGGTGTCACTGAAGCTTTCTTT
CASSLDQGVTEAFF
>.|TRBV12-3/TRBV12-4|TRBJ1-1|.
TGTGCCAGCAGTCCAGGATGGACTGAAGCTTTCTTT
CASSPGWTEAFF
>.|TRBV7-9|TRBJ1-4|.
TGTGCCAGCAGCCCCGGACAGACCCTTACTGAAAAACTGTTTTTT
CASSPGQTLTEKLFF
>.|TRBV10-1|TRBJ1-1|.
TGCGCCAGCAGCCTAACCGATGGGAACACTGAAGCTTTCTTT
CASSLTDGNTEAFF
>.|TRBV23-1|TRBJ1-4|.
TGCGCCAGCAGTCCCAAGCTTCCGACTAATGAAAAACTGTTTTTT
CASSPKLPTNEKLFF
>.|TRBV5-5|TRBJ2-4|.
TGTGCCAGCAGCTTGGGCGGTGATTGGTTAGCCAAAAACATTCAGTACTTC
CASSLGGDWLAKNIQYF
>.|TRBV25-1|TRBJ2-1|.
TGTGCCACCTCCCGGAGCACTGAGCAGTTCTTC
CATSRSTEQFF
>TRBD2|TRBV7-9|TRBJ2-7|.
TGTGCCAGCAGCCTCTCGGGGGGGGCCCAACACGAGCAGTACTTC
CASSLSGGAQHEQYF
>.|TRBV5-1|TRBJ1-1|.
TGCGCCAGCAGCCTTGGACTGATTAGTGAAGCTTTCTTT
CASSLGLISEAFF
>.|TRBV21-1|TRBJ2-2|few
TGTGCCAGCAGCAAGACTAGCGGGGCGGGCACCGGGGAGCTGTTTTTT
CASSKTSGAGTGELFF
>.|TRBV2|TRBJ1-1|.
TGTGCCAGTTGGGACTTCCGCGGGAACACTGAAGCTTTCTTT
CASWDFRGNTEAFF